This T cell receptor (beta chain) came from a study of response to subunit inactivated influenza vaccine. Turning to this clonotype: Its specificity is unknown.

TCRdb redid the calling of the RT-PCR reads with MiXCR, one entry per CDR3 protein. The sample gives around 760,000 distinct CDR3 sequences, 14% of which show up once; around 7.3% is in the top ten. Whole-study findings and limits: The authors put forward the suggestion that each seasonal influenza vaccination may bring in only a limited number of new T cells.

Per germline, CDR1 MNHEY and CDR2 SVGEGT. The V gene lost 2 bases and the J gene lost 0 bases, with 19 bases spanning the gap. This CDR3 has 19 residues. Specimen: PBMCs from blood, collected 14 to 15 days before vaccination. The receptor was derived from a man in his fifties who received an inactivated influenza vaccine. V usage is TRBV6-2 or TRBV6-3 and J usage is TRBJ1-4; the D is unclear. CDR3 sequence (DNA): TGTGCCAGCAGTTACGATTACCGGGAGGAGCTAGCAACTAATGAAAAACTGTTTTTT. The encoded protein is CASSYDYREELATNEKLFF.